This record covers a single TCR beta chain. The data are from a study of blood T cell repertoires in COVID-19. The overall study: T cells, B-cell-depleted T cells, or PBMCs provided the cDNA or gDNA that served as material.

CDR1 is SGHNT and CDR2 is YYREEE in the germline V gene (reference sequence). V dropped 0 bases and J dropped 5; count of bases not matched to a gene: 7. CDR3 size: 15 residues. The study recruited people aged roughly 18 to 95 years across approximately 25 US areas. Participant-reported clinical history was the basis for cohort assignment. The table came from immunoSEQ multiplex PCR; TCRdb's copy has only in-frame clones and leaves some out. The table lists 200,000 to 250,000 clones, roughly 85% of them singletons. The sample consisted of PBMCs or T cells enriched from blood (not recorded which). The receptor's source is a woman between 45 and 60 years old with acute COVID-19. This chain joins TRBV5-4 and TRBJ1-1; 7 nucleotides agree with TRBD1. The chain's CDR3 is CASSLVQTGLTEAFF. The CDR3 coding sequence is TGTGCCAGCAGCTTGGTTCAGACAGGGTTGACTGAAGCTTTCTTT.